Shown below are 28 T cell receptor beta chains from a single sample sequenced in a study of OX40 agonist ivuxolimab in advanced cancers. Profiling relied on immunoSEQ multiplex PCR, and the TCRdb table lists in-frame clones only, not all of them. The data contain tens of thousands of clones, approximately 86% of them seen just once; the ten biggest clones take up around 1%. This specimen was CD4+ or CD8+ T cells sorted from blood, taken in a trial of the OX40 agonist ivuxolimab. These TCRs come from an adult with an advanced solid tumor such as melanoma, head and neck, liver or kidney cancer.

The J gene is TRBJ1-5, the V gene TRBV5-5, with 7 bases identical to TRBD1. The J segment lost 5 bases and the V segment lost 2 bases, leaving 1 base of the junction unmatched. Per the germline V gene, CDR1 is SGHKS and CDR2 is YYEKEE (reference sequence). The CDR3 runs 13 residues. This chain's CDR3 is CASSFQGDQPQHF. CDR3 bases: TGTGCCAGCAGCTTCCAGGGGGATCAGCCCCAGCATTTT. The variable domain in full, completed from reference TRBV5-5 and TRBJ1-5, reads DAGVTQSPTHLIKTRGQQVTLRCSPISGHKSVSWYQQVLGQGPQFIFQYYEKEERGRGNFPDRFSARQFPNYSSELNVNALLLGDSALYLCASSFQGDQPQHFGDGTRLSIL.

The J gene is TRBJ2-1, the V gene TRBV7-2, with D possibly TRBD2 on 5 matching bases. Deletions cut 1 base from V and 9 bases from J, with 10 bases between. This CDR3 contains 13 residues. The germline V gene encodes CDR1 SGHTA and CDR2 FQGNSA. Written as DNA, the CDR3 is TGTGCCAGCAGCTTAGATTCGGGGTTTGAGCAGTTCTTC. This translates into CASSLDSGFEQFF.

CDR3 residues: CASSATRFAASSEKLFF. For the CDR3, the DNA is TGTGCCAGCAGCGCCACGAGGTTTGCCGCTTCTTCTGAAAAACTGTTTTTT. The rearrangement joins TRBV5-5 to TRBJ1-4; unclear D gene. Germline V gene sequence: CDR1 SGHKS, CDR2 YYEKEE (reference sequence). V shed 4 bases and J shed 7 bases, with 23 bases lying between them. CDR3 length equals 17 residues.

Details on this clone: Relative to the germline gene, one junction end is altered; a read error may explain this. The sample contains more than one DNA sequence encoding this CDR3. V usage is TRBV7-8 and J usage is TRBJ2-7; 9 bases are shared with TRBD2. The length of the CDR3 is 17 residues. Germline V gene sequence: CDR1 SGHVS, CDR2 FQNEAQ. The CDR3 coding sequence is TGTGCCAGCAGCTTAGGGGCGGGAGGGTCGAGCTCCTACGAGCAATACTTC. Translation gives CASSLGAGGSSSYEQYF.

The rearrangement uses TRBV28 and TRBJ2-7, with a tentative D call TRBD2 (6 bases). The CDR3 is 12 residues long. The V end was cut by 8 bases, the J end by 0 bases, with 8 bases between. The germline V gene has CDR1 MDHEN and CDR2 SYDVKM. CDR3 protein: CASYGSSYEQYF. CDR3 nucleotides: TGTGCCAGCTACGGGAGCTCCTACGAGCAGTACTTC.

The CDR3 coding sequence is TGTGCCAGCAGCTTATTAGGCCAGGGGAGTGATACGCAGTATTTT. Encoded protein: CASSLLGQGSDTQYF. V usage is TRBV7-9 and J usage is TRBJ2-3; D might be TRBD1 (6 bases). The V end lost 2 bases, the J end lost 6 bases, and 15 bases lay between the germline ends. Germline assignment: CDR1 SEHNR and CDR2 FQNEAQ (reference sequence). The CDR3 runs to 15 residues.

The chain joins TRBV27 to TRBJ1-1; tentative D call: TRBD1 (5 bases). Germline values: CDR1 MNHEY, CDR2 SMNVEV (reference sequence). The CDR3 runs 18 residues. The V and J ends lost 3 bases and 2 bases respectively, with 22 bases between them. The CDR3 bases are TGTGCCAGCAGTTTCCAAAAAGCACGGTCCAGGGCAAACACTGAAGCTTTCTTT. Translation gives CASSFQKARSRANTEAFF.

CDR3 loop: CASRENRVGNTEAFF. CDR3 DNA sequence: TGTGCCAGCAGGGAAAACAGGGTGGGAAACACTGAAGCTTTCTTT. The rearrangement joins TRBV28 to TRBJ1-1; possible D gene TRBD1, 6 bases. Germline values: CDR1 MDHEN, CDR2 SYDVKM. The CDR3 extends over 15 amino acids. Trimming left V 6 bases short and J 2 bases short, with 16 bases between.

The table lists this clone with a few counts. The J gene is TRBJ1-2, the V gene TRBV5-4, with 7 nucleotides matching TRBD1. The V gene end was trimmed by 0 bases and the J gene end by 2 bases; junction bases not matched to a gene: 4. Germline V lookup: CDR1 SGHNT, CDR2 YYREEE (reference sequence). The CDR3 is 15 residues long. This CDR3 is CASSLVGQPNYGYTF. DNA of the CDR3: TGTGCCAGCAGCTTGGTGGGACAGCCGAACTATGGCTACACCTTC.

The CDR3 loop reads CASSLVQGTGELFF. The CDR3 coding sequence is TGTGCCAGCAGCTTGGTTCAGGGTACCGGGGAGCTGTTTTTT. The rearrangement links TRBV5-4 to TRBJ2-2; a weak D match, TRBD1 (5 bases). The germline V gene has CDR1 SGHNT and CDR2 YYREEE (reference sequence). The CDR3 length is 14 residues. The V gene lost 0 bases and the J gene lost 5 bases, with 8 bases spanning the gap.

This chain joins TRBV7-2 and TRBJ1-1; D might be TRBD1 (5 bases). The CDR3 has 15 amino acids. V was clipped by 5 bases and J by 5 bases, with 18 bases between them. Germline V gene sequence: CDR1 SGHTA, CDR2 FQGNSA. The CDR3, as DNA: TGTGCCAGCAGCCCGTTTGAGGGGAGCGGAACTGAAGCTTTCTTT. It is translated as CASSPFEGSGTEAFF.

This clone was counted a single time. The chain links TRBV5-1 to TRBJ2-1, with D possibly being TRBD2 (5 bases). Trimming removed 6 bases from V and 5 bases from J, with 18 bases in between. The CDR3 covers 15 residues. The germline V gene encodes CDR1 SGHRS and CDR2 YFSETQ. The DNA of the CDR3 is TGCGCCAGCACCTTCGAAGCGGTTAAAGACAATGAGCAGTTCTTC. Translated, it gives CASTFEAVKDNEQFF.

The CDR3 DNA sequence: TGTGCCAGCTCACCGAGTCAGGGACAGGAGGATCAGCCCCAGCATTTT. Translating gives CASSPSQGQEDQPQHF. The chain couples TRBV18 to TRBJ1-5, with TRBD1 matching 8 bases. The ends lost 3 bases at V and 5 bases at J; junction bases unmatched: 9. The CDR3 consists of 16 residues. Germline values: CDR1 KGHSH, CDR2 LQKENI.

V gene TRBV10-3 combines with J gene TRBJ1-1; perhaps TRBD1 as D (5 bases). Germline CDR1 reads ENHRY; CDR2 reads SYGVKD. There are 13 residues in the CDR3. The V end was cut by 3 bases, the J end by 5 bases, with 10 bases between. The CDR3 DNA sequence: TGTGCCATCAGTGACAGGGAGAGGACTGAAGCTTTCTTT. Translation: CAISDRERTEAFF.

V gene TRBV12-5 combines with J gene TRBJ2-5; D may be TRBD1 or TRBD2 (5 bases each). Trimming removed 5 bases from V and 3 bases from J, with 16 bases in between. The CDR3 is 15 amino acids. Germline CDR1 is LGHNT and CDR2 is FRNRAP. The CDR3 DNA reads TGTGCTAGTGGTCCCGGGGCTCAATGGGAAGAGACCCAGTACTTC. This sequence encodes CASGPGAQWEETQYF.

The chain combines TRBV7-2 with TRBJ2-3, with D tentatively TRBD2 (6 bases). The length of the CDR3 is 14 residues. V lost 7 bases and J lost 1, with 12 bases in between. The germline gives CDR1 SGHTA, CDR2 FQGNSA. CDR3 in amino acids: CASTAGFGTDTQYF. In nucleotides, the CDR3 is TGTGCCAGCACTGCGGGGTTTGGCACAGATACGCAGTATTTT.

The chain is built from TRBV19 and TRBJ1-1, with 10 bases identical to TRBD1. Germline V gene lookup returns CDR1 LNHDA and CDR2 SQIVND (reference sequence). Trimming cost V 5 bases and J 3 bases; bases outside gene matches: 6. The CDR3 has 15 residues. The CDR3 region has the DNA TGTGCCAGTAGTTTCTCCGGGACAGGGGACACTGAAGCTTTCTTT. This gives the protein CASSFSGTGDTEAFF.

The chain combines TRBV7-2 with TRBJ2-3, with 10 bases lining up with TRBD2. There are 16 residues in the CDR3. Trimming removed 5 bases from V and 2 bases from J; junction bases left unmatched: 7. Germline lookup yields CDR1 SGHTA and CDR2 FQGNSA. The CDR3 loop is CASSRGLAAYTDTQYF. The CDR3, as DNA: TGTGCCAGCAGCCGAGGACTAGCGGCCTACACAGATACGCAGTATTTT.

J is TRBJ1-3 and V is TRBV5-4; D gene ambiguous. This CDR3 spans 14 amino acids. Germline V gives CDR1 SGHNT, CDR2 YYREEE (reference sequence). Deletions cut 1 base from V and 3 bases from J, with 8 bases between. As DNA, the CDR3 is TGTGCCAGCAGCTTGAGTGGTGGTGGAAACACCATATATTTT. Translated, it gives CASSLSGGGNTIYF.

The chain has TRBV11-3 and TRBJ2-1; a weak D match, TRBD2 (5 bases). The germline V gene has CDR1 SGHNT and CDR2 YENEEA. The CDR3 consists of 18 residues. V lost 0 bases, J lost 9 bases, and 24 bases lay in between. CDR3 DNA sequence: TGTGCCAGCAGCTTAGATCGTTGGGATACCGCGGGTGGCGGTGAGCAGTTCTTC. It yields the protein CASSLDRWDTAGGGEQFF. The variable domain in full, completed from reference TRBV11-3 and TRBJ2-1, reads EAGVVQSPRYKIIEKKQPVAFWCNPISGHNTLYWYLQNLGQGPELLIRYENEEAVDDSQLPKDRFSAERLKGVDSTLKIQPAELGDSAVYLCASSLDRWDTAGGGEQFFGPGTRLTVL.

This clone was seen once. The chain recombines TRBV5-6 with TRBJ2-5, with D unresolved. Between the trimmed V and J ends, which lost 5 bases and 3 bases, there was a span of 8 bases. CDR3 length equals 12 residues. Germline V gives CDR1 SGHDT, CDR2 YYEEEE. CDR3 loop: CASSLNEETQYF. The CDR3 DNA reads TGTGCCAGCAGTTTGAATGAAGAGACCCAGTACTTC.

The chain carries TRBV29-1 and TRBJ1-1, with D tentatively TRBD1 (6 bases). The CDR3 extends over 13 amino acids. Germline-derived CDR1 and CDR2 are SQVTM and ANQGSEA. The ends were cut back, 7 bases at V and 0 bases at J, with 12 bases in the middle. As DNA, the CDR3 is TGCAGCGCCAAAGGGACATTGAACACTGAAGCTTTCTTT. This gives the protein CSAKGTLNTEAFF. Full variable domain (rest looked up from reference TRBV29-1 and TRBJ1-1): SAVISQKPSRDICQRGTSLTIQCQVDSQVTMMFWYRQQPGQSLTLIATANQGSEATYESGFVIDKFPISRPNLTFSTLTVSNMSPEDSSIYLCSAKGTLNTEAFFGQGTRLTVV.

CDR3 loop: CASSQGGSNTGELFF. CDR3 nucleotide sequence: TGTGCCAGCAGCCAAGGGGGATCTAACACCGGGGAGCTGTTTTTT. This chain joins TRBV7-7 and TRBJ2-2; D perhaps matches TRBD1 (6 bases). Germline V gene data show CDR1 as SSHAT and CDR2 as FNYEAQ (reference sequence). The ends were cut back, 5 bases at V and 2 bases at J, with 12 bases in the middle. The CDR3 is made up of 15 amino acids.

The CDR3 DNA follows: TGTGCCAGTAGTATTAGCCCTAGCGGGCGCCTGGGGGAGCTGTTTTTT. Amino acids: CASSISPSGRLGELFF. The rearrangement uses TRBV19 and TRBJ2-2; 8 bases match TRBD2. The CDR3 extends over 16 amino acids. The V gene end was trimmed by 3 bases and the J gene end by 8 bases; junction bases not matched to a gene: 11. Germline V gene data show CDR1 as LNHDA and CDR2 as SQIVND (reference sequence).

The chain couples TRBV21-1 to TRBJ2-2; the table calls TRBD2, which could not be checked here. TRBV21-1 is a pseudogene locus. The CDR3 has 17 amino acids. CDR3 protein: CASSKRVSASNTGELFF. The CDR3 bases are TGTGCCAGCAGCAAAAGAGTTAGCGCCTCGAACACCGGGGAGCTGTTTTTT.

The CDR3 protein is CASSVTGGSYNEQFF. CDR3 in DNA: TGTGCCAGCAGCGTAACGGGGGGCTCCTACAATGAGCAGTTCTTC. The chain has TRBV9 and TRBJ2-1; 7 nucleotides match TRBD2. CDR1 and CDR2 from the germline V gene are SGDLS and YYNGEE. V trimming: 1 base; J trimming: 0 bases; junction bases outside the gene matches: 1. This CDR3 spans 15 amino acids.

The J gene is TRBJ2-1, the V gene TRBV7-3, with 7 bases identical to TRBD2. Germline V gene sequence: CDR1 SGHTA, CDR2 FQGTGA. There are 15 residues in the CDR3. The V segment lost 2 bases and the J segment 2 bases; nucleotides outside the gene matches: 3. CDR3 amino acids: CASSLSSGAYNEQFF. DNA of the CDR3: TGTGCCAGCAGCTTATCTAGCGGAGCCTACAATGAGCAGTTCTTC. Drawing the rest from reference TRBV7-3 and TRBJ2-1, the complete variable domain is GAGVSQTPSNKVTEKGKYVELRCDPISGHTALYWYRQSLGQGPEFLIYFQGTGAADDSGLPNDRFFAVRPEGSVSTLKIQRTERGDSAVYLCASSLSSGAYNEQFFGPGTRLTVL.

This clone turned up a few times. The chain combines TRBV10-2 with TRBJ1-1, with 7 bases matching TRBD1. V was pared by 6 bases and J by 3 bases, with 1 base of the junction left unmatched. This CDR3 contains 12 residues. Per the germline V gene, CDR1 is WSHSY and CDR2 is SAAADI. The CDR3, as DNA: TGCGCCAGCAGCACAGGGGACACTGAAGCTTTCTTT. It encodes CASSTGDTEAFF.